One and the same sample provided the 4 T cell receptor beta chains below, sequenced in a study of OX40 agonist ivuxolimab in advanced cancers. The table came from immunoSEQ multiplex PCR; TCRdb's copy has only in-frame clones and leaves some out. The sample contains roughly 42,000 clones, around nine tenths of which appear only once. The input for sequencing was CD4+ or CD8+ T cells sorted from blood, taken in a trial of the OX40 agonist ivuxolimab. These receptors all come from an adult with an advanced solid tumor such as melanoma, head and neck, liver or kidney cancer.

The chain is built from TRBV7-8 and TRBJ1-2; D may be TRBD1 (5 bases). The V and J ends lost 5 bases and 3 bases respectively, with 16 bases between them. The CDR3 is 15 residues long. Per the germline V gene, CDR1 is SGHVS and CDR2 is FQNEAQ. For the CDR3, the DNA is TGTGCCAGCAGCGTGATAGAAGGGACGGACTATGGCTACACCTTC. Translation gives CASSVIEGTDYGYTF.

This clone was counted once. The chain uses TRBV11-2 and TRBJ1-4; 9 bases map to TRBD1. V was pared by 3 bases and J by 8 bases, with 4 bases of the junction left unmatched. This CDR3 region has 14 residues. The germline V gene encodes CDR1 SGHAT and CDR2 FQNNGV. The CDR3 spells CASSLGTGWEKLFF. The CDR3 DNA follows: TGTGCCAGCAGCTTGGGGACAGGGTGGGAAAAACTGTTTTTT.

The chain couples TRBV28 to TRBJ2-2; 8 bases map to TRBD1. This CDR3 has 14 amino acids. Trimming at V came to 3 bases and at J to 6 bases, leaving 3 bases not matched to a gene. Germline assignment: CDR1 MDHEN and CDR2 SYDVKM. The DNA for the CDR3 is TGTGCCAGCAGTTTTCAGGGGGCGTCCGGGGAGCTGTTTTTT. Protein product: CASSFQGASGELFF.

V and J are TRBV7-9 and TRBJ1-4; possibly TRBD1 for D (5 bases). Germline CDR1 and CDR2: SEHNR and FQNEAQ (reference sequence). The CDR3 extends over 17 amino acids. Deletions cut 5 bases from V and 0 bases from J, with 16 bases between. The CDR3 coding sequence is TGTGCCAGCAGCGCACCGGGACCGGCCTCAACTAATGAAAAACTGTTTTTT. This gives the protein CASSAPGPASTNEKLFF.